These 18 T cell receptor beta chains originate from one sample sequenced in a study of neurological immune-mediated disorders. TCRdb re-analysed the 5' RACE reads in MiXCR, keeping a single row per CDR3 protein. This table has roughly 66,000 distinct CDR3 sequences, approximately 5% appearing once. The material sequenced was PBMCs. These TCRs come from a woman in her 70s with multiple sclerosis.

This clonotype was observed at least ten times. The genes are TRBV5-1 and TRBJ2-2; 10 bases are a match to TRBD1. Looked up from germline, CDR1 is SGHRS and CDR2 is YFSETQ. The CDR3 is made up of 16 amino acids. V lost 4 bases to trimming and J lost 4 bases; unmatched junction nucleotides: 7. The CDR3 region is CASSQGQGLGTGELFF. The CDR3 region has the DNA TGCGCCAGCAGCCAGGGACAGGGGTTGGGCACCGGGGAGCTGTTTTTT.

The sample holds many counts of this clonotype. The chain couples TRBV12-3 or TRBV12-4 to TRBJ2-7; TRBD1 matches 9 bases. CDR3 length: 15 amino acids. V was clipped by 5 bases and J by 2 bases; unmatched bases: 7. CDR3 in DNA: TGTGCCAGCAGTCGACAGGGGGACAATACCTACGAGCAGTACTTC. Encoded protein: CASSRQGDNTYEQYF.

This clonotype was counted ten times or more. The genes are TRBV20-1 and TRBJ2-1; D is ambiguous. The CDR3 loop spans 14 amino acids. The V end was cut by 3 bases, the J end by 1 base, with 10 bases between. Germline CDR1 reads DFQATT; CDR2 reads SNEGSKA (reference sequence). The CDR3 DNA follows: TGCAGTGCTAGGGGTCCGTGGTCCTACAATGAGCAGTTCTTC. It translates to CSARGPWSYNEQFF.

The chain combines TRBV12-3 or TRBV12-4 with TRBJ2-3, with 8 positions matching TRBD2. The trim removed 2 bases at V and 6 bases at J, leaving 13 bases unmatched. The CDR3 totals 17 residues. This chain's CDR3 is CASSLRTGGPAADTQYF. The CDR3 region has the DNA TGTGCCAGCAGTTTAAGGACGGGAGGGCCGGCCGCCGATACGCAGTATTTT.

This clonotype was detected ten times or more. This chain links TRBV7-9 with TRBJ2-1; D gene uncertain. This CDR3 comprises 17 residues. The V gene lost 3 bases and the J gene lost 2 bases, with 17 bases spanning the gap. CDR1 is SEHNR and CDR2 is FQNEAQ in the germline V gene (reference sequence). CDR3 amino acids: CASSFVIGAGTYNEQFF. The CDR3 bases are TGTGCCAGCAGCTTCGTAATAGGAGCTGGCACCTACAATGAGCAGTTCTTC.

This clonotype was observed many times. This chain links TRBV6-2 or TRBV6-3 with TRBJ2-5; maybe TRBD2 (5 bases). CDR3 size: 15 residues. V dropped 4 bases and J dropped 0 bases, with 12 bases sitting between them. CDR1 is MNHEY, CDR2 SVGEGT, per germline. The CDR3 protein is CASSSVGVDQETQYF. The CDR3 DNA reads as TGTGCCAGCAGTTCTGTGGGAGTCGACCAAGAGACCCAGTACTTC.

In this sample, this clonotype turned up many times. The chain has TRBV7-9 and TRBJ2-5; a weak D match, TRBD2 (5 bases). Germline values: CDR1 SEHNR, CDR2 FQNEAQ (reference sequence). The CDR3 covers 15 residues. The V end lost 4 bases, the J end lost 2 bases, and 14 bases lay between the germline ends. The CDR3 region is CASSSADGAQETQYF. The CDR3 region has the DNA TGTGCCAGCAGCTCAGCGGACGGAGCGCAAGAGACCCAGTACTTC.

Many counts were recorded for this clonotype. The rearrangement joins TRBV24-1 to TRBJ2-3, with 11 bases fitting TRBD2. The V and J ends lost 3 bases and 8 bases, in that order; junction bases with no gene match: 6. The germline V gene has CDR1 KGHDR and CDR2 SFDVKD. The CDR3 runs 15 residues. DNA of the CDR3: TGTGCCACCAGTGATGGGCTAGCGGGAGGAGGTACGCAGTATTTT. Translation: CATSDGLAGGGTQYF.

Ten or more counts support this clonotype. The rearrangement uses TRBV29-1 and TRBJ2-1; 9 positions agree with TRBD2. Trimming at V came to 4 bases and at J to 7 bases, leaving 8 bases not matched to a gene. CDR1 is SQVTM and CDR2 is ANQGSEA in the germline V gene. The CDR3 length is 14 residues. CDR3 bases: TGCAGCGTTGGAGTAGCGGGGGTACGGAATGAGCAGTTCTTC. Amino acids: CSVGVAGVRNEQFF.

The V call is TRBV18, the J call TRBJ2-7; weak D call: TRBD2 (6 bases). Germline V gene data show CDR1 as KGHSH and CDR2 as LQKENI. V lost 4 bases to trimming and J lost 3 bases, with 16 bases between them. The CDR3 totals 15 residues. The CDR3 DNA sequence: TGTGCCAGCTCACAACCTAGCGTGCCCGGCTACGAGCAGTACTTC. As protein: CASSQPSVPGYEQYF.

This clonotype was counted many times. The chain joins TRBV29-1 to TRBJ2-2; 9 bases map to TRBD1. CDR3 size: 15 residues. The V gene's germline CDR1 is SQVTM and CDR2 ANQGSEA. Trimming cost V 6 bases and J 5 bases; bases outside gene matches: 10. CDR3 nucleotides: TGCAGCGTGGCGCACAGGGGGCTAAGGACCGGGGAGCTGTTTTTT. Translation gives CSVAHRGLRTGELFF.

In its sample, this clonotype was seen many times. The chain is built from TRBV5-1 and TRBJ2-2, with TRBD2 matching 7 bases. CDR1 and CDR2 from the germline V gene are SGHRS and YFSETQ. The CDR3 consists of 16 residues. With 7 bases clipped from V and 3 bases from J, the junction kept 12 bases outside the gene matches. The CDR3 is CASQGSSGLDTGELFF. As DNA, the CDR3 is TGCGCCAGCCAAGGGAGTAGCGGGTTGGACACCGGGGAGCTGTTTTTT.

This clonotype was recorded many times. This chain links TRBV20-1 with TRBJ2-7; D may be TRBD1 (5 bases). Deletions cut 4 bases from V and 0 bases from J, with 16 bases between. Germline V lookup: CDR1 DFQATT, CDR2 SNEGSKA (reference sequence). The CDR3 runs to 15 residues. The CDR3 loop reads CSAKAPRDSSYEQYF. The CDR3 DNA follows: TGCAGTGCTAAGGCCCCCAGGGATAGCTCCTACGAGCAGTACTTC.

This clonotype appeared many times. The rearrangement uses TRBV5-1 and TRBJ2-7, with no clear D. The CDR3 consists of 12 residues. The germline V gene encodes CDR1 SGHRS and CDR2 YFSETQ. V gave up 0 bases and J gave up 2 bases, with 3 bases separating them. For the CDR3, the DNA is TGCGCCAGCAGCTTGGACGCCTACGAGCAGTACTTC. Protein: CASSLDAYEQYF.

This clonotype was counted at least ten times. This rearrangement joins TRBV5-1 to TRBJ2-1; the D gene could be TRBD1 or TRBD2 (5 bases each). This CDR3 region has 15 residues. CDR1 SGHRS and CDR2 YFSETQ come from the germline V gene. Trimming shortened V by 4 bases and J by 5 bases, and 16 bases separated the two germline ends. CDR3 DNA sequence: TGCGCCAGCAGCGGGGCTCCCGGGGCCCACAATGAGCAGTTCTTC. This codes for CASSGAPGAHNEQFF.

Ten or more counts support this clonotype. This sequence joins TRBV7-3 and TRBJ2-1; no clear D. Deletions cut 2 bases from V and 8 bases from J, with 7 bases between. This CDR3 is 12 amino acids long. Germline values: CDR1 SGHTA, CDR2 FQGTGA. CDR3 in amino acids: CASSLGRHEQFF. The DNA of the CDR3 is TGTGCCAGCAGCTTAGGGCGACATGAGCAGTTCTTC. Complete variable domain (other parts from reference TRBV7-3 and TRBJ2-1): GAGVSQTPSNKVTEKGKYVELRCDPISGHTALYWYRQSLGQGPEFLIYFQGTGAADDSGLPNDRFFAVRPEGSVSTLKIQRTERGDSAVYLCASSLGRHEQFFGPGTRLTVL.

This clonotype was counted ten times or more. Written as DNA, the CDR3 is TGTGCCACCAGTGAGGACGGCCCCCTAGCGGGAAAATCCTACGAGCAGTACTTC. It is translated as CATSEDGPLAGKSYEQYF. The chain links TRBV24-1 to TRBJ2-7; 9 nucleotides agree with TRBD2. The CDR3 is made up of 18 amino acids. Per the germline V gene, CDR1 is KGHDR and CDR2 is SFDVKD. With V trimmed by 4 bases and J by 1 base, 13 bases remained unmatched.

The table lists this clonotype with many counts. The rearrangement links TRBV5-6 to TRBJ2-1; TRBD1 might be the D (8 bases). Per the germline V gene, CDR1 is SGHDT and CDR2 is YYEEEE. The V and J ends lost 4 bases and 6 bases respectively, with 17 bases between them. The CDR3 length is 15 residues. DNA for the CDR3: TGTGCCAGCAGCCCACAGGGGGGGACGGTCAATGAGCAGTTCTTC. Translated: CASSPQGGTVNEQFF.